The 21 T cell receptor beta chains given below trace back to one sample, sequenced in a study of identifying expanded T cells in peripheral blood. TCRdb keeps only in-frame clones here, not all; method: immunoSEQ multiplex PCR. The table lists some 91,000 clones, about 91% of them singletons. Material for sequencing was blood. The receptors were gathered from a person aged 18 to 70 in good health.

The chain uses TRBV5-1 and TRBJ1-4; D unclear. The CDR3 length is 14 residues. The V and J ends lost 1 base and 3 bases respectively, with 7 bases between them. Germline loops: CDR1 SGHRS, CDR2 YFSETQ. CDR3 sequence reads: CASSLSGSNEKLFF. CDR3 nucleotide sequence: TGCGCCAGCAGCTTGTCCGGGTCTAATGAAAAACTGTTTTTT.

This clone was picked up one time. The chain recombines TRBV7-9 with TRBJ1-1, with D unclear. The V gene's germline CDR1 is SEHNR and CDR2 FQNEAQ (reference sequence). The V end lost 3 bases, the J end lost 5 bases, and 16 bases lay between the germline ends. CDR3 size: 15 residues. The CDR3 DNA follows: TGTGCCAGCAGCTTTATCCGCCCGGAAGGGACTGAAGCTTTCTTT. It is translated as CASSFIRPEGTEAFF.

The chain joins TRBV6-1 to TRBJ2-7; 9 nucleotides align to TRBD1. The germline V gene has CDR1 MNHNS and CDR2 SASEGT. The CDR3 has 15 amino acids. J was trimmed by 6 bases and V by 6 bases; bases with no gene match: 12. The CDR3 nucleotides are TGTGCCAGCAGGCTAGGGGGACAGGGATCATTCGAGCAGTACTTC. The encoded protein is CASRLGGQGSFEQYF.

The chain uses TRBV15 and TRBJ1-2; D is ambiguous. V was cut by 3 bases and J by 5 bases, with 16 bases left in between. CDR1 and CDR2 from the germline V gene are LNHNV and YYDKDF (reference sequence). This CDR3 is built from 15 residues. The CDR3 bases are TGTGCCACCAGCAGTCTTACAGTTAGAGGGTATGGCTACACCTTC. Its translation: CATSSLTVRGYGYTF. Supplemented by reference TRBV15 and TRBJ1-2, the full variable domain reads DAMVIQNPRYQVTQFGKPVTLSCSQTLNHNVMYWYQQKSSQAPKLLFHYYDKDFNNEADTPDNFQSRRPNTSFCFLDIRSPGLGDTAMYLCATSSLTVRGYGYTFGSGTRLTVV.

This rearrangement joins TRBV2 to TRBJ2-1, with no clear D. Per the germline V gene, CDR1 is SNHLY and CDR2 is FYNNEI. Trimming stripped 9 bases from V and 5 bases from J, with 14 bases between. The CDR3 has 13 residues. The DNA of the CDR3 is TGTGCCAGTCAGACACAGAGAGACAATGAGCAGTTCTTC. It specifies CASQTQRDNEQFF.

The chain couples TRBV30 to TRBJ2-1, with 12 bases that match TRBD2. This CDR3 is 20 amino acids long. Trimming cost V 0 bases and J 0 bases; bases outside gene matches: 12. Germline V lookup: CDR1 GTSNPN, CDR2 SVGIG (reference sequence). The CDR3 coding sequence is TGTGCCTGGAGTGTACCTCCGGGACTAGCGGGCCTCAACTCCTACAATGAGCAGTTCTTC. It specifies CAWSVPPGLAGLNSYNEQFF.

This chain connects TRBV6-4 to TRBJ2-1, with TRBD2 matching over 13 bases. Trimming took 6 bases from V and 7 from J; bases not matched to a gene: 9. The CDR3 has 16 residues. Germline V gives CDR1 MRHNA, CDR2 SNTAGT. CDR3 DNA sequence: TGTGCCAGCAGCCTACGGGGGACTAGCGGGAATAATGAGCAGTTCTTC. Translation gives CASSLRGTSGNNEQFF.

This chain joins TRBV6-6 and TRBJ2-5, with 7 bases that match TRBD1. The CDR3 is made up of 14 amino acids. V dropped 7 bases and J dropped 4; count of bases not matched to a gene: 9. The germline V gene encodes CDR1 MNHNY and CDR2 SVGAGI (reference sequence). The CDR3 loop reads CASTTGATVETQYF. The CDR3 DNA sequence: TGTGCCAGCACTACAGGGGCCACTGTAGAGACCCAGTACTTC.

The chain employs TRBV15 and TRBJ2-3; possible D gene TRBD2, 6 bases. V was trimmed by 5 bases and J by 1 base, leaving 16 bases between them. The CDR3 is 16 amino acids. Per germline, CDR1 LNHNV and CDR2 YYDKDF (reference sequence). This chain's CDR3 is CATSAFGGSGTDTQYF. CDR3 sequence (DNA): TGTGCCACCAGCGCATTCGGGGGATCCGGCACAGATACGCAGTATTTT.

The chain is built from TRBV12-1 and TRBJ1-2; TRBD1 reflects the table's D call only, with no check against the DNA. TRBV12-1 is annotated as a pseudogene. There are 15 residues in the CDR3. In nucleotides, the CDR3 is TGTGCCAGCAGCTCCAGACAGGGTCTTGGCTATGGCTACACCTTC. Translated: CASSSRQGLGYGYTF.

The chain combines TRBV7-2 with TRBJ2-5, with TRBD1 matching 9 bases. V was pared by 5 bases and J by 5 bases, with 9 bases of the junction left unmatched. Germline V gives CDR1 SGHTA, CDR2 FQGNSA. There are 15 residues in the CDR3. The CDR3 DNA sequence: TGTGCCAGCAGCCATCCCGGGACAGGGAAGGAGACCCAGTACTTC. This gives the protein CASSHPGTGKETQYF.

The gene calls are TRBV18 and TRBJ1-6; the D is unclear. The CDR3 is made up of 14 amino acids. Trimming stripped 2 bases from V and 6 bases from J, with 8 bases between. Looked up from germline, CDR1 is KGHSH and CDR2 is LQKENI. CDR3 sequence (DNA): TGTGCCAGCTCACCAGAGACCGGTAATTCACCCCTCCACTTT. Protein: CASSPETGNSPLHF.

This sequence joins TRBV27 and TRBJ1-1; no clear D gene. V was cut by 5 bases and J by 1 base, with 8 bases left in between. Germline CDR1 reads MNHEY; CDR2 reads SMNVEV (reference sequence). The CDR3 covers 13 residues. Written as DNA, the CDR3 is TGTGCCAGCAGTCCTCGGGGGAACACTGAAGCTTTCTTT. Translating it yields CASSPRGNTEAFF.

Here the CDR3 reads CASSQDHSMGTQYF. The CDR3 DNA reads TGCGCCAGCAGCCAAGATCATTCAATGGGGACCCAGTACTTC. The chain has TRBV4-1 and TRBJ2-5; D not resolved. The germline V and J ends were trimmed by 0 bases and 7 bases, with 12 bases remaining between them. The germline V gene encodes CDR1 MGHRA and CDR2 YSYEKL. There are 14 residues in the CDR3.

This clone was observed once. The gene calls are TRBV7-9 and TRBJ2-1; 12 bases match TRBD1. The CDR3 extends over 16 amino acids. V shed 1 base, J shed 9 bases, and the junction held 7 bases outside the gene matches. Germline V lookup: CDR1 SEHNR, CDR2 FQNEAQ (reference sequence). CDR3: CASSLVGTGGVAEQFF. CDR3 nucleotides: TGTGCCAGCAGCTTAGTAGGGACAGGGGGCGTGGCTGAGCAGTTCTTC.

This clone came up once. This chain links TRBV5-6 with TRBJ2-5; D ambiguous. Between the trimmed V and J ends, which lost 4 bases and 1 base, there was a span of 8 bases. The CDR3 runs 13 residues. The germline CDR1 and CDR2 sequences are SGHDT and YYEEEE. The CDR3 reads CASSPQSQETQYF. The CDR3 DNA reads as TGTGCCAGCAGCCCCCAATCCCAAGAGACCCAGTACTTC.

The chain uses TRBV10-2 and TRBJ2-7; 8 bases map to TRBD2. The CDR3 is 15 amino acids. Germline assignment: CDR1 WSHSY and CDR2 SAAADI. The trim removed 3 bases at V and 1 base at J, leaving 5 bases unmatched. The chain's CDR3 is CASSEIGTSSYEQYF. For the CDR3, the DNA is TGCGCCAGCAGTGAAATCGGGACTAGTTCCTACGAGCAGTACTTC.

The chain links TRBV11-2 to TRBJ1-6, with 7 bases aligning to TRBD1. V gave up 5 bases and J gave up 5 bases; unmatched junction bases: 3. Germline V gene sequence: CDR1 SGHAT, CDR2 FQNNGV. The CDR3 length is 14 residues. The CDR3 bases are TGTGCCAGCAGCCCGGGACAGCATAATTCACCCCTCCACTTT. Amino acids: CASSPGQHNSPLHF.

The CDR3 nucleotides read TGTGCCAGCAGCTCCCGACTGAGCTCCTACAATGAGCAGTTCTTC. It yields the protein CASSSRLSSYNEQFF. The chain uses TRBV11-2 and TRBJ2-1; D gene unclear. The V gene lost 4 bases and the J gene lost 0 bases, with 10 bases spanning the gap. CDR1 is SGHAT and CDR2 is FQNNGV in the germline V gene. The CDR3 runs to 15 residues.

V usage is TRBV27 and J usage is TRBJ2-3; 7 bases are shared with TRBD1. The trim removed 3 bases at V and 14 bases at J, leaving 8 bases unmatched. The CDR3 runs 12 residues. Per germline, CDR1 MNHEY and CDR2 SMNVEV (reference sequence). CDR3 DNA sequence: TGTGCCAGCAGTTTCCCGGGACAGTCCTGGTATTTT. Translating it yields CASSFPGQSWYF.

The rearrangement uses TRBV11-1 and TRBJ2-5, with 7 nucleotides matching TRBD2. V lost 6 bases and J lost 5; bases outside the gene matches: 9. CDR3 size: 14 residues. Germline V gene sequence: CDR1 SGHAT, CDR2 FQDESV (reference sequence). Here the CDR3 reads CASSSRRGDETQYF. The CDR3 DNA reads TGTGCCAGCAGTTCCCGCCGGGGGGATGAGACCCAGTACTTC.